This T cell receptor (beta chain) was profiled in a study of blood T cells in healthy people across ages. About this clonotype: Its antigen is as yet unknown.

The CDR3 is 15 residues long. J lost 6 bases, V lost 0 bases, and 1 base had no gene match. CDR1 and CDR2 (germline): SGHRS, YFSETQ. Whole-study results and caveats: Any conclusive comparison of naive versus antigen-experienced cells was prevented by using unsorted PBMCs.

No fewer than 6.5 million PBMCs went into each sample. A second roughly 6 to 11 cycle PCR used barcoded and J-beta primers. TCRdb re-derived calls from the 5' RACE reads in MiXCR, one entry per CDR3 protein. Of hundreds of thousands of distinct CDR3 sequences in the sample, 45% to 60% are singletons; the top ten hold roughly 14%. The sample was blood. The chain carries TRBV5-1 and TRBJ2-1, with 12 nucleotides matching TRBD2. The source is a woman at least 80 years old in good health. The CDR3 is CASSLVTSGSNEQFF. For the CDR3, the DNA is TGCGCCAGCAGCTTGGTGACTAGCGGGAGCAATGAGCAGTTCTTC. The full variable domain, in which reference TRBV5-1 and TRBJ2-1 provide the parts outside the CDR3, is KAGVTQTPRYLIKTRGQQVTLSCSPISGHRSVSWYQQTPGQGLQFLFEYFSETQRNKGNFPGRFSGRQFSNSRSEMNVSTLELGDSALYLCASSLVTSGSNEQFFGPGTRLTVL.